The sequence of this TCR beta chain was determined in a study of blood T cell repertoires in COVID-19. About the study: Sources were T cells, B-cell-depleted T cells, or PBMCs; the material itself was cDNA or gDNA.

In the authors' methods: Nucleated cell number was recorded as an estimate derived from reference gene primer amplification. The repertoire was sequenced with immunoSEQ multiplex PCR; TCRdb's copy has only in-frame clones and lacks some. The V and J calls and clone size are taken from that table; D and trimming were inferred from the DNA. In the table there are about 330,000 clones, roughly 88% of which are singletons. Germline V gene sequence: CDR1 KGHDR, CDR2 SFDVKD. 14 amino acids form the CDR3, both terminal residues included. Regarding this clone: The DNA is omitted, as the CDR3 cannot be located on it reliably, and the CDR3 follows TCRdb's listing.

The sequence was collected from a young man who had recovered from COVID-19. What was sequenced was PBMCs or T cells enriched from blood (not recorded which). The chain recombines TRBV24-1 with TRBJ2-2; the table calls TRBD2, which could not be checked here. This CDR3 reads CATSAAGANGELFF.